This T cell receptor beta chain was identified in a study of response to subunit inactivated influenza vaccine. TCRdb re-called the RT-PCR reads through MiXCR, storing one row per CDR3 protein. The sample has almost 600,000 distinct CDR3 sequences; around 13% are singletons. Whole-study findings and limits: Only a handful of new T cells, the authors suggested, are recruited with each seasonal influenza vaccination.

This clonotype was seen a handful of times. Its antigen remains unknown. The CDR3 covers 14 residues. The germline V gene encodes CDR1 DFQATT and CDR2 SNEGSKA (reference sequence). Between the trimmed V and J ends, which lost 0 bases and 0 bases, there was a span of 8 bases. Sequenced here: PBMCs from blood, sampled 11 to 12 days after vaccination. J is TRBJ1-1 and V is TRBV20-1, with D tentatively TRBD1 (5 bases). The source is a man aged 50 to 59 who received an inactivated influenza vaccine. This CDR3 reads CSAREAGLNTEAFF. The CDR3 DNA follows: TGCAGTGCTAGAGAGGCAGGGTTGAACACTGAAGCTTTCTTT.